Below, 15 T cell receptor beta chains from the same sample are listed, as sequenced in a study of CD8+CD57+ T cells in acquired aplastic anemia. Patients who underwent sequencing had shown CD8+CD57+ cell expansion by flow cytometry. The TCR beta profiling, which covered VDJ combination and CDR3 sequence, was carried out using genomic DNA as the template. Each CDR3 protein gets one entry after TCRdb re-called the reads with MiXCR. This table holds some 200,000 distinct CDR3 sequences, about half found once. Sequenced input: sorted CD4+, CD8+, or CD8+CD57+ T cells (not recorded which) from PBMCs. These receptors came from a human donor with aplastic anemia.

The sample holds many counts of this clonotype. The V and J genes are TRBV28 and TRBJ2-5; D might be TRBD2 (5 bases). Trimming removed 3 bases at V and 2 bases at J, with 10 bases between. Germline-derived CDR1 and CDR2 are MDHEN and SYDVKM. This CDR3 is 14 amino acids long. CDR3 nucleotide sequence: TGTGCCAGCAGTTTTTCCTGGACTCAAGAGACCCAGTACTTC. Its translation: CASSFSWTQETQYF.

This clonotype was observed a handful of times. The chain joins TRBV28 to TRBJ1-5, with TRBD1 identical over 8 bases. Germline loops: CDR1 MDHEN, CDR2 SYDVKM. The J segment lost 6 bases and the V segment lost 5 bases, leaving 9 bases of the junction unmatched. The CDR3 has 15 amino acids. In DNA, the CDR3 is TGTGCCAGCAGTCCACGGACAGGGCAAGGTCAGCCCCAGCATTTT. This gives the protein CASSPRTGQGQPQHF.

About this clonotype: This clone may be a read error of a much larger clone one base away. This chain connects TRBV7-8 to TRBJ2-7, with D possibly being TRBD1 (7 bases). Per the germline V gene, CDR1 is SGHVS and CDR2 is FQNEAQ. This CDR3 comprises 15 residues. CDR3 residues: CASSLRRDSSCEQYF. The CDR3 nucleotides read TGTGCCAGCAGCTTAAGGCGGGACAGTTCCTGCGAGCAGTACTTC.

This chain uses TRBV20-1 with TRBJ2-5; D gene unclear. The V gene lost 6 bases and the J gene lost 5 bases, with 19 bases spanning the gap. This CDR3 comprises 14 residues. Per germline, CDR1 DFQATT and CDR2 SNEGSKA (reference sequence). This CDR3 reads CSADPISSRETQYF. CDR3 DNA sequence: TGCAGTGCCGACCCCATCTCGAGCCGGGAGACCCAGTACTTC.

This clonotype has ten or more counts. The genes are TRBV19 and TRBJ1-4; a weak D match, TRBD1 (5 bases). Trimming removed 3 bases from V and 5 bases from J, with 13 bases in between. The CDR3 extends over 15 amino acids. Germline-derived CDR1 and CDR2 are LNHDA and SQIVND (reference sequence). The CDR3 loop is CASSMSGEINEKLFF. The CDR3 DNA reads as TGTGCCAGTAGTATGTCGGGGGAAATCAATGAAAAACTGTTTTTT.

This clonotype was counted at least ten times. This rearrangement joins TRBV7-6 to TRBJ1-1, with a tentative D call TRBD1 (6 bases). The CDR3 runs to 15 residues. The V gene's germline CDR1 is SGHVS and CDR2 FNYEAQ. V lost 3 bases and J 3 bases, leaving 14 bases between the germline ends. The CDR3 is CASSLSGGRDTEAFF. For the CDR3, the DNA is TGTGCCAGCAGCTTGTCCGGGGGCCGGGACACTGAAGCTTTCTTT.

This clonotype has a single count. The chain's CDR3 is CASSASLGYEQYF. CDR3 coding DNA: TGTGCCAGCAGCGCCTCACTAGGTTACGAGCAGTACTTC. This chain links TRBV9 with TRBJ2-7, with a possible D match to TRBD2 (5 bases). The CDR3 contains 13 residues. V was pared by 3 bases and J by 4 bases, with 11 bases between. The V gene's germline CDR1 is SGDLS and CDR2 YYNGEE.

In this sample, this clonotype turned up a few times. The rearrangement joins TRBV10-3 to TRBJ1-2; 7 positions agree with TRBD1. CDR3 length: 13 amino acids. V lost 2 bases to trimming and J lost 4 bases; unmatched junction nucleotides: 1. Germline loops: CDR1 ENHRY, CDR2 SYGVKD. CDR3 in DNA: TGTGCCATCAGTGAGAGGACAGGCTATGGCTACACCTTC. Translated, it gives CAISERTGYGYTF.

A remark on this clonotype: This may be a read error: a much more frequent sequence differs by one nucleotide. The chain joins TRBV7-9 to TRBJ1-4; the D is unclear. There are 13 residues in the CDR3. The germline V gene has CDR1 SEHNR and CDR2 FQNEAQ (reference sequence). V was cut by 10 bases and J by 1 base, with 10 bases left in between. The CDR3 region is CATQAETNEKLFF. The CDR3 coding sequence is TGTGCCACGCAGGCAGAAACTAATGAAAAACTGTTTTTT.

The V and J genes are TRBV25-1 and TRBJ2-7, with D unresolved. Germline V gives CDR1 MGHDK, CDR2 SYGVNS. V was pared by 2 bases and J by 3 bases, with 14 bases between. This CDR3 comprises 15 residues. The CDR3 nucleotides are TGTGCCAGCAGTGAACCGGCAGAAGGCCTCTACGAGCAGTACTTC. Translation gives CASSEPAEGLYEQYF.

The chain links TRBV12-3 or TRBV12-4 to TRBJ2-7, with TRBD2 matching 7 bases. V was clipped by 5 bases and J by 5 bases; unmatched bases: 6. This CDR3 region has 13 residues. In nucleotides, the CDR3 is TGTGCCAGCAGTCGGCGGCGGGGGAACGAGCAGTACTTC. Translation gives CASSRRRGNEQYF.

CDR3 coding DNA: TGTGCCAGCAGCTTAGAGTCAAATTCACCCCTCCACTTT. It is translated as CASSLESNSPLHF. The chain carries TRBV11-3 and TRBJ1-6, with D hard to call. The CDR3 runs to 13 residues. The germline V gene encodes CDR1 SGHNT and CDR2 YENEEA. V gave up 0 bases and J gave up 7 bases, with 4 bases separating them.

This chain uses TRBV7-9 with TRBJ1-6, with 9 nucleotides matching TRBD1. Germline CDR1 SEHNR, CDR2 FQNEAQ (reference sequence). This CDR3 is built from 16 residues. Trimming took 8 bases from V and 2 from J; bases not matched to a gene: 7. CDR3 sequence reads: CASRRTGAPYNSPLHF. The CDR3 DNA follows: TGTGCCAGCCGAAGGACAGGGGCGCCCTATAATTCACCCCTCCACTTT. The full variable domain, with the rest looked up from reference TRBV7-9 and TRBJ1-6, is DTGVSQNPRHKITKRGQNVTFRCDPISEHNRLYWYRQTLGQGPEFLTYFQNEAQLEKSRLLSDRFSAERPKGSFSTLEIQRTEQGDSAMYLCASRRTGAPYNSPLHFGNGTRLTVT.

A note on this clonotype: An end of the junction does not agree with germline; a read error may underlie this. The chain has TRBV30 and TRBJ1-5; D gene ambiguous. The CDR3 contains 13 residues. Looked up from germline, CDR1 is GTSNPN and CDR2 is SVGIG (reference sequence). CDR3: CAWSTAPVQPQRF. The DNA for the CDR3 is TGTGCCTGGAGCACAGCCCCCGTTCAGCCCCAGCGTTTT.

At least ten counts were recorded for this clonotype. The chain uses TRBV7-3 and TRBJ2-3; D not resolved. Germline CDR1 SGHTA, CDR2 FQGTGA. Trimming removed 5 bases at V and 0 bases at J, with 9 bases between. The CDR3 is made up of 14 amino acids. CDR3 residues: CASSMLGSTDTQYF. The CDR3 DNA follows: TGTGCCAGCAGCATGCTAGGGAGCACAGATACGCAGTATTTT.